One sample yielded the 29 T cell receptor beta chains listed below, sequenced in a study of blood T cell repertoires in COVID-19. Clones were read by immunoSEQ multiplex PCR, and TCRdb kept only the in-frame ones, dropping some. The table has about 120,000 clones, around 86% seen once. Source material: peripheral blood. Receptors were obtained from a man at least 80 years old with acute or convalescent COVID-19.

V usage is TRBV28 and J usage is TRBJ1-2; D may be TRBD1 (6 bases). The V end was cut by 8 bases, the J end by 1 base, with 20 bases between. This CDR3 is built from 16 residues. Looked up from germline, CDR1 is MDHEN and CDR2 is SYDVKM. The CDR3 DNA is TGTGCCAGCCTCCCGGACAGAGGGGGGGATAACTATGGCTACACCTTC. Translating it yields CASLPDRGGDNYGYTF.

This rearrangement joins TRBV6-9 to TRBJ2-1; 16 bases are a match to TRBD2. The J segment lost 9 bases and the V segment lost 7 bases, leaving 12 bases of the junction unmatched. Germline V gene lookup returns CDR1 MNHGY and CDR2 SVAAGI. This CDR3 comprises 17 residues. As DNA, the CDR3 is TGTGCCAGCACCCCAGGGACTAGCGGGAGGGCCAGGGGTGAGCAGTTCTTC. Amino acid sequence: CASTPGTSGRARGEQFF.

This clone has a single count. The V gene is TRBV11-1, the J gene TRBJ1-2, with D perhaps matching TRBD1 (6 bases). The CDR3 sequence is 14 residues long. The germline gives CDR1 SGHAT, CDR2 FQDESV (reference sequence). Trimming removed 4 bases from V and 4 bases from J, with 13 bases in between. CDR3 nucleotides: TGTGCCAGCAGCTCGACAGGTCTGGGCTATGGCTACACCTTC. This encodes CASSSTGLGYGYTF.

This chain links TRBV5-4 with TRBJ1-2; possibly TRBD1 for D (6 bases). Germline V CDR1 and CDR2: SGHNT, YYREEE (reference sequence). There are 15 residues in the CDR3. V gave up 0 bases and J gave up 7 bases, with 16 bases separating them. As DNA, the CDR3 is TGTGCCAGCAGCTTGGAACAGGGTTATTTGGGTGGCTACACCTTC. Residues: CASSLEQGYLGGYTF.

CDR3 residues: CSASGGQGQLYEKLFF. CDR3 bases: TGCAGTGCTAGTGGGGGACAGGGGCAATTATATGAAAAACTGTTTTTT. V is TRBV20-1 and J is TRBJ1-4; 10 nucleotides agree with TRBD1. The length of the CDR3 is 16 residues. J lost 6 bases, V lost 3 bases, and 10 bases had no gene match. Germline V CDR1 and CDR2: DFQATT, SNEGSKA (reference sequence).

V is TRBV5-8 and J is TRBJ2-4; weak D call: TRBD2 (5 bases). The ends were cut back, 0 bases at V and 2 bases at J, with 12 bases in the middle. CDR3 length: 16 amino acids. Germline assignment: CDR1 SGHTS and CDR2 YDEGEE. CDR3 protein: CASSLVGVFSKNIQYF. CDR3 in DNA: TGTGCCAGCAGCTTGGTCGGGGTATTCTCCAAAAACATTCAGTACTTC.

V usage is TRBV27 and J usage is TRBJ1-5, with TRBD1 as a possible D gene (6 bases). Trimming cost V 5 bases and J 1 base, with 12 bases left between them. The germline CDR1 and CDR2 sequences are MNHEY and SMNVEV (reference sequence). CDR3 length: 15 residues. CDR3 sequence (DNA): TGTGCCAGCAGTCCCGACAGGATCAGCAATCAGCCCCAGCATTTT. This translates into CASSPDRISNQPQHF.

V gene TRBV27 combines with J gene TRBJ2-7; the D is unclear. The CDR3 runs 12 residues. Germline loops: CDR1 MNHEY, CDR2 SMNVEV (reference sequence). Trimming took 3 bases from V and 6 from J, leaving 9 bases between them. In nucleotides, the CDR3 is TGTGCCAGCAGTTTCGGTCGTGGCGAGCAGTACTTC. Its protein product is CASSFGRGEQYF.

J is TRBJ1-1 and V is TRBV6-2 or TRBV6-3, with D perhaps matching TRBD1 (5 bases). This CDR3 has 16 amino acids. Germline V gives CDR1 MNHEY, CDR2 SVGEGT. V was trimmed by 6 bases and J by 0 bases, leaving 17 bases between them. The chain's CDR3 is CASSKASTALNTEAFF. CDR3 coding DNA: TGTGCCAGCAGCAAGGCTTCGACAGCTTTGAACACTGAAGCTTTCTTT.

The CDR3 coding sequence is TGTGCCAACCGAATGGGACAGGGCACGGTCGAGCAGTACTTC. Amino acids: CANRMGQGTVEQYF. The chain combines TRBV6-5 with TRBJ2-7; TRBD1 matches 9 bases. CDR3 length equals 14 residues. Trimming took 10 bases from V and 6 from J; bases not matched to a gene: 13. Germline assignment: CDR1 MNHEY and CDR2 SVGAGI.

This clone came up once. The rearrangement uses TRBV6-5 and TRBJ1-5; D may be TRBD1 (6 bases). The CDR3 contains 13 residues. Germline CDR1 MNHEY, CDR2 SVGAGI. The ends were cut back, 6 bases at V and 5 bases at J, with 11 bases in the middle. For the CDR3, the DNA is TGTGCCAGCAGCTTGGACAGCTATCAGCCCCAGCATTTT. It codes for CASSLDSYQPQHF.

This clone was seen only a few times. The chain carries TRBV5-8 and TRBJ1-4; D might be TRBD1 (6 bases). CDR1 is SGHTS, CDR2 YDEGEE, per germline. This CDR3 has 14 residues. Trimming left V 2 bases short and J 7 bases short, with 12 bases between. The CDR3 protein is CASSLTGMGEKLFF. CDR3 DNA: TGTGCCAGCAGCTTAACAGGGATGGGTGAAAAACTGTTTTTT.

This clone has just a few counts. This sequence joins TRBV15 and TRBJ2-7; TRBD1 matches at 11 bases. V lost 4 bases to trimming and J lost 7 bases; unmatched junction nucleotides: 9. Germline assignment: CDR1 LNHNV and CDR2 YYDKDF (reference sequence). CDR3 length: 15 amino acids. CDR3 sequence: CATSIGQGAFDEQYF. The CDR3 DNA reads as TGTGCCACCAGCATAGGACAGGGGGCGTTTGATGAGCAGTACTTC.

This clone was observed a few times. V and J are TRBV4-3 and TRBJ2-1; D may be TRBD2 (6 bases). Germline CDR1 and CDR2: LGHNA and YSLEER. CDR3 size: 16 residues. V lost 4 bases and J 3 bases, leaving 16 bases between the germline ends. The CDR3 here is CASSRGVRSDYNEQFF. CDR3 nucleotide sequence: TGCGCCAGCAGCCGGGGGGTCAGAAGCGACTACAATGAGCAGTTCTTC.

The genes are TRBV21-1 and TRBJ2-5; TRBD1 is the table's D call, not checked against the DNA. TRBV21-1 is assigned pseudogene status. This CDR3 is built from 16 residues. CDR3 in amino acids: CASSKAELQPQETQYF. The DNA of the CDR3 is TGTGCCAGCAGCAAAGCAGAATTACAGCCTCAAGAGACCCAGTACTTC.

CDR3 coding DNA: TGTGCCAGCAGCTCGGGGGGGCCCTCCTACGAGCAGTACTTC. It specifies CASSSGGPSYEQYF. This sequence joins TRBV7-2 and TRBJ2-7; the match to TRBD2 covers 8 bases. Losses at the gene ends were 4 bases for V and 0 bases for J; bases not matched to a gene: 2. Germline CDR1 reads SGHTA; CDR2 reads FQGNSA. This CDR3 has 14 amino acids.

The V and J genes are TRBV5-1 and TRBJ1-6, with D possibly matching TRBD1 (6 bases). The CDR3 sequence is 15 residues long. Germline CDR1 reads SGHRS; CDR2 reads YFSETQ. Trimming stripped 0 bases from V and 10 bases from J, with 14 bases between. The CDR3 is CASSLGQDRWSPLHF. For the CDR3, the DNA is TGCGCCAGCAGCTTGGGACAGGATCGGTGGTCACCCCTCCACTTT.

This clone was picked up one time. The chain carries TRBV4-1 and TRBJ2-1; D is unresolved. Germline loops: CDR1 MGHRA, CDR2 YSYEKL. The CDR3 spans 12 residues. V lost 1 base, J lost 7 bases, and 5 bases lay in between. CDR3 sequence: CASSQVLNEQFF. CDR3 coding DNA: TGCGCCAGCAGCCAAGTCCTAAATGAGCAGTTCTTC.

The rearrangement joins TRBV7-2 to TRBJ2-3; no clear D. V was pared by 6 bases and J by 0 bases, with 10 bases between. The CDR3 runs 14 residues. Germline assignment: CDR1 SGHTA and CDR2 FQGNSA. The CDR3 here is CASRLTASTDTQYF. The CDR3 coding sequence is TGTGCCAGCAGGTTAACAGCTAGCACAGATACGCAGTATTTT.

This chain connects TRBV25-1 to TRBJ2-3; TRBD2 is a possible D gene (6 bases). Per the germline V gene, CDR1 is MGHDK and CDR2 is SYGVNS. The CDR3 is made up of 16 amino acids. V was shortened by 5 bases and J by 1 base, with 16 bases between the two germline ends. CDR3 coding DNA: TGTGCCAGCAGTCTACCGGGAGATTGGGGCACAGATACGCAGTATTTT. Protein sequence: CASSLPGDWGTDTQYF.

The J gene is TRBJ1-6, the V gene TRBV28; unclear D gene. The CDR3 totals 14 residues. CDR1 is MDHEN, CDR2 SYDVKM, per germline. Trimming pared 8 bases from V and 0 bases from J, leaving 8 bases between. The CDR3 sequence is CASVQSSYNSPLHF. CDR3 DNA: TGTGCCAGCGTACAGAGCTCCTATAATTCACCCCTCCACTTT.

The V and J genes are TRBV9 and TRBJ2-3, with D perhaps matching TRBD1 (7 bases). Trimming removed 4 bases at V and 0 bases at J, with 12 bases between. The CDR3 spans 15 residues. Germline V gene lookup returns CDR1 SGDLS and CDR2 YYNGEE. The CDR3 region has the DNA TGTGCCAGCAGCTCAGGGGGGATTAGCACAGATACGCAGTATTTT. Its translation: CASSSGGISTDTQYF.

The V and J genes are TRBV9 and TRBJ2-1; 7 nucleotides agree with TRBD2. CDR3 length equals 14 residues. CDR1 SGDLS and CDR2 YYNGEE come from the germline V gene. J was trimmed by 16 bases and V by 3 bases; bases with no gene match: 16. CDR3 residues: CASSASAGSGVGFF. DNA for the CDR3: TGTGCCAGCAGCGCCTCCGCTGGGAGCGGGGTCGGCTTCTTC.

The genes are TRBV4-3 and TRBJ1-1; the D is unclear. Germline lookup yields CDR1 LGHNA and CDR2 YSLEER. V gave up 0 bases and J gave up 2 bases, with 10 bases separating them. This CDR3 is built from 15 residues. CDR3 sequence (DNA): TGCGCCAGCAGCCAAGACATCGGAGATAACACTGAAGCTTTCTTT. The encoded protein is CASSQDIGDNTEAFF.

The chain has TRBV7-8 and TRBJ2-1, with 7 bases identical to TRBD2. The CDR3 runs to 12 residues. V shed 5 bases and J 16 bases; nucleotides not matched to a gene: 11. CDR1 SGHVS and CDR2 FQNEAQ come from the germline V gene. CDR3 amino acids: CASSPERGSPFF. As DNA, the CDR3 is TGTGCCAGCAGCCCTGAGCGGGGATCCCCCTTCTTC.

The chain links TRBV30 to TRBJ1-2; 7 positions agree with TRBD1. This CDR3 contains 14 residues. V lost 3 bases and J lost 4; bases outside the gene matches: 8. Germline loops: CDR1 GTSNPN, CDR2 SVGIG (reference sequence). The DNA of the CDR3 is TGTGCCTGGAGCAGAGAGACAGGGCGCTATGGCTACACCTTC. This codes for CAWSRETGRYGYTF.

The CDR3 DNA follows: TGTGCCAGCAGCTTAGGGCTCTCTGAGCAGTTCTTC. It specifies CASSLGLSEQFF. This chain uses TRBV7-3 with TRBJ2-1, with D hard to call. The germline V gene encodes CDR1 SGHTA and CDR2 FQGTGA. This CDR3 has 12 amino acids. Trimming removed 2 bases from V and 9 bases from J, with 8 bases in between.

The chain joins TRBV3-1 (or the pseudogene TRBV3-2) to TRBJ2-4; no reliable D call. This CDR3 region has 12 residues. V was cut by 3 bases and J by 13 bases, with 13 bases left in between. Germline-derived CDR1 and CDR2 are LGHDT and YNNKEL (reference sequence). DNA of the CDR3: TGTGCCAGCAGCCAGGGTGGGTGGAGACAGTACTTC. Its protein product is CASSQGGWRQYF.

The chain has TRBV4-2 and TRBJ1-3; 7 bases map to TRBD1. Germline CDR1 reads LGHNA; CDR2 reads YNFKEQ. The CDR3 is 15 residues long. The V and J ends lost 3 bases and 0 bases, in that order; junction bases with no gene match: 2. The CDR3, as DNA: TGTGCCAGCAGCCAGGACAGGCTCTCTGGAAACACCATATATTTT. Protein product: CASSQDRLSGNTIYF.